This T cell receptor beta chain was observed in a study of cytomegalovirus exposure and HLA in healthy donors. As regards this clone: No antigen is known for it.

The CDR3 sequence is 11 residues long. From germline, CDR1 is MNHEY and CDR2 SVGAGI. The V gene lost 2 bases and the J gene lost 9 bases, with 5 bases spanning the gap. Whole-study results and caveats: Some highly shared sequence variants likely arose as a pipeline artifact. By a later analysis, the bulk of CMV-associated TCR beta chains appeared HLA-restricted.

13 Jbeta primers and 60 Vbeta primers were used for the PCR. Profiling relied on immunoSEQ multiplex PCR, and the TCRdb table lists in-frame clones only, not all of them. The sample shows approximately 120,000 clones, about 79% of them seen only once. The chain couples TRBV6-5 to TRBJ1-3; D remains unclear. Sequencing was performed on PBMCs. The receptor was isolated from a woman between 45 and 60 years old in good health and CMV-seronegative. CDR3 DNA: TGTGCCAGCAGTTACGGCGGCACCATATATTTT. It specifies CASSYGGTIYF.